Below, 21 T cell receptor beta chains from the same sample are listed, as sequenced in a study of blood T cells in healthy people across ages. A second PCR, run for about 7 to 11 cycles, used a sample-barcoded 5' primer plus a J-beta primer mix. Via MiXCR, TCRdb re-called the 5' RACE reads, giving one row per CDR3 protein. This sample carries approximately 880,000 distinct CDR3 sequences, roughly 48% of them seen once, and the ten largest clones take roughly 13%. Sequencing was performed on blood. These receptors all come from a man aged 30 to 45 in good health.

Note on this clonotype: A read error may be the cause here, since a much bigger clone is one base away. V is TRBV25-1 and J is TRBJ2-7, with D possibly matching TRBD1 (5 bases). The CDR3 runs 13 residues. The V gene's germline CDR1 is MGHDK and CDR2 SYGVNS. The CDR3 loop reads CASIELDTYEQYF. CDR3 DNA: TGTGCCAGCATTGAATTGGACACCTACGAGCAGTACTTC.

The chain is built from TRBV4-2 and TRBJ1-4; D not resolved. Germline loops: CDR1 LGHNA, CDR2 YNFKEQ. The CDR3 consists of 14 residues. V shed 1 base and J shed 7 bases, with 10 bases lying between them. CDR3 in amino acids: CASSQGKRSEKLFF. CDR3 coding DNA: TGTGCCAGCAGCCAAGGGAAAAGGAGTGAAAAACTGTTTTTT.

The chain carries TRBV20-1 and TRBJ1-2; D perhaps matches TRBD1 (6 bases). The CDR3 totals 12 residues. V lost 6 bases and J 4 bases, leaving 12 bases between the germline ends. Germline V CDR1 and CDR2: DFQATT, SNEGSKA (reference sequence). CDR3 sequence reads: CSARGDAYGYTF. The CDR3 DNA is TGCAGTGCAAGGGGGGATGCCTATGGCTACACCTTC.

The chain has TRBV7-2 and TRBJ1-5; D remains ambiguous. V was trimmed by 1 base and J by 0 bases, leaving 7 bases between them. CDR3 length: 15 amino acids. The germline V gene has CDR1 SGHTA and CDR2 FQGNSA. CDR3 coding DNA: TGTGCCAGCAGCTTAGAGGCAGTTAGCAATCAGCCCCAGCATTTT. This gives the protein CASSLEAVSNQPQHF.

This clonotype has more than one count but fewer than ten. CDR3 sequence: CATSRDPGTGFNLPYEQYF. The CDR3 DNA reads as TGTGCCACCAGCAGAGATCCTGGGACAGGGTTCAATTTGCCTTACGAGCAGTACTTC. This chain connects TRBV15 to TRBJ2-7; 9 bases are a match to TRBD1. V lost 0 bases to trimming and J lost 4 bases; unmatched junction nucleotides: 16. Germline CDR1 is LNHNV and CDR2 is YYDKDF (reference sequence). This CDR3 is 19 amino acids long.

Comments on this clonotype: Germline and junction disagree at one end, which may indicate a read error. The chain couples TRBV5-1 to TRBJ2-1, with TRBD2 identical over 14 bases. Germline V CDR1 and CDR2: SGHRS, YFSETQ. CDR3 size: 19 residues. CDR3 in amino acids: CASSLASGTSGGLNNEQFF. The CDR3 DNA is TGCGCCAGTAGCTTGGCCTCCGGGACTAGCGGGGGTCTAAACAATGAGCAGTTCTTC.

This clonotype was observed many times. The CDR3, as DNA: TGTGCCAGCAGCGACCTGGGTGGCCCCAGCGGGGCGGCAGATACGCAGTATTTT. As protein: CASSDLGGPSGAADTQYF. The chain joins TRBV4-2 to TRBJ2-3, with 7 bases fitting TRBD2. Looked up from germline, CDR1 is LGHNA and CDR2 is YNFKEQ. V trimming: 5 bases; J trimming: 4 bases; junction bases outside the gene matches: 18. This CDR3 region has 18 residues.

This clonotype was detected only a few times. The chain combines TRBV14 with TRBJ2-5; D unresolved. In germline, CDR1 is SGHDN, CDR2 FVKESK. With 0 bases removed from V and 1 base from J, the gap between germline ends came to 6 bases. The CDR3 length is 14 residues. The CDR3 coding sequence is TGTGCCAGCAGCCAAGAGTGGGGCCAAGAGACCCAGTACTTC. The encoded protein is CASSQEWGQETQYF.

The chain is built from TRBV4-1 and TRBJ1-2; 7 nucleotides line up with TRBD1. The CDR3 sequence is 18 residues long. Germline CDR1 is MGHRA and CDR2 is YSYEKL. V trimming: 3 bases; J trimming: 3 bases; junction bases outside the gene matches: 16. DNA of the CDR3: TGCGCCAGCAGCCAGAGCGGGGACAGCCTAAATTCATACTATGGCTACACCTTC. It codes for CASSQSGDSLNSYYGYTF.

The J gene is TRBJ2-2, the V gene TRBV29-1; a possible D gene is TRBD1 (6 bases). The germline V gene encodes CDR1 SQVTM and CDR2 ANQGSEA. CDR3 length: 14 amino acids. With 4 bases removed from V and 1 base from J, the gap between germline ends came to 10 bases. In DNA form, the CDR3 reads TGCAGCGTTGCGAACAGGGAGAACACCGGGGAGCTGTTTTTT. Amino acid sequence: CSVANRENTGELFF.

The chain joins TRBV20-1 to TRBJ1-2; no clear D gene. Trimming took off 4 bases at V and 0 bases at J, with 9 bases between the two ends. CDR1 is DFQATT, CDR2 SNEGSKA, per germline (reference sequence). The CDR3 consists of 13 residues. CDR3 in DNA: TGCAGTGCTATCCCGATCTCTAACTATGGCTACACCTTC. Amino acid sequence: CSAIPISNYGYTF.

The rearrangement uses TRBV3-1 and TRBJ2-7; 13 bases map to TRBD2. The CDR3 has 14 residues. Germline lookup yields CDR1 LGHDT and CDR2 YNNKEL (reference sequence). The trim removed 4 bases at V and 7 bases at J, leaving 4 bases unmatched. CDR3 amino acids: CASSPGTSGVEQYF. The CDR3, as DNA: TGTGCCAGCAGCCCCGGGACTAGCGGGGTGGAGCAGTACTTC.

The chain joins TRBV6-5 to TRBJ1-1; D is undetermined. The CDR3 consists of 16 residues. Germline CDR1 reads MNHEY; CDR2 reads SVGAGI. With 11 bases removed from V and 0 bases from J, the gap between germline ends came to 22 bases. CDR3 coding DNA: TGTGCCGGCACTCCGAGACGGAAAAAGATGAACACTGAAGCTTTCTTT. Its protein is CAGTPRRKKMNTEAFF.

This clonotype showed up just once. V usage is TRBV20-1 and J usage is TRBJ1-2; D is unresolved. The CDR3 spans 12 residues. Germline values: CDR1 DFQATT, CDR2 SNEGSKA (reference sequence). Trimming stripped 1 base from V and 3 bases from J, with 6 bases between. The CDR3 region has the DNA TGCAGTGCTAGAGCGGTGGACTATGGCTACACCTTC. This codes for CSARAVDYGYTF.

About this clonotype: Germline is not matched at one junction end, which may reflect a read error. The V and J genes are TRBV5-1 and TRBJ2-4; 8 bases are a match to TRBD2. The CDR3 loop spans 16 amino acids. The germline CDR1 and CDR2 sequences are SGHRS and YFSETQ. CDR3 sequence: CASSLEGPPGGDIQYF. CDR3 in DNA: TGCGCTAGCAGCTTGGAGGGACCTCCGGGAGGGGACATTCAGTACTTC.

The chain couples TRBV12-3 or TRBV12-4 to TRBJ1-2, with TRBD1 matching 7 bases. V gave up 5 bases and J gave up 4 bases; unmatched junction bases: 7. This CDR3 is 14 amino acids long. This CDR3 is CASSRQGLSYGYTF. The CDR3 region has the DNA TGTGCCAGCAGTCGACAGGGTTTAAGCTATGGCTACACCTTC.

This clonotype was found a few times. The chain joins TRBV7-2 to TRBJ1-2; 8 bases are shared with TRBD1. J lost 6 bases, V lost 1 base, and 7 bases had no gene match. This CDR3 comprises 15 residues. Germline V lookup: CDR1 SGHTA, CDR2 FQGNSA. The CDR3, as DNA: TGTGCCAGCAGCTTAGTTTTGGCAGGGGGCAATGGCTACACCTTC. Its protein product is CASSLVLAGGNGYTF.

This clonotype has more than one count but fewer than ten. This rearrangement joins TRBV2 to TRBJ1-5; no clear D. Germline CDR1 reads SNHLY; CDR2 reads FYNNEI. The V end was cut by 8 bases, the J end by 0 bases, with 20 bases between. The CDR3 spans 17 residues. CDR3 amino acids: CASDTRASDNSNQPQHF. In nucleotides, the CDR3 is TGTGCCAGCGATACTAGGGCGTCTGACAATAGCAATCAGCCCCAGCATTTT.

This clonotype has at least ten counts. This chain joins TRBV20-1 and TRBJ1-2; TRBD1 might be the D (6 bases). Trimming removed 0 bases at V and 4 bases at J, with 18 bases between. This CDR3 has 16 residues. In germline, CDR1 is DFQATT, CDR2 SNEGSKA (reference sequence). CDR3 coding DNA: TGCAGTGCTAGAGAGGGGACGGGACAACTACGCTATGGCTACACCTTC. Translating gives CSAREGTGQLRYGYTF.

The chain joins TRBV2 to TRBJ2-4; D remains unclear. The CDR3 consists of 11 residues. CDR1 is SNHLY, CDR2 FYNNEI, per germline. The V and J ends lost 10 bases and 9 bases respectively, with 13 bases between them. DNA of the CDR3: TGTGCCACCTTGGGGTGGGGCATTCAGTACTTC. Protein: CATLGWGIQYF.

V is TRBV3-1 and J is TRBJ2-4; weak D call: TRBD1 (6 bases). Trimming removed 3 bases at V and 1 base at J, with 7 bases between. The CDR3 totals 14 residues. Germline loops: CDR1 LGHDT, CDR2 YNNKEL (reference sequence). CDR3 DNA sequence: TGTGCCAGCAGCCAGGGGGCTGCCAAAAACATTCAGTACTTC. Residues: CASSQGAAKNIQYF.